The following is a TCR beta chain sequence with its context. The antigen is undetermined. This sample is part of a study of cytomegalovirus exposure and HLA in healthy donors. Study-wide results and limits: Later analysis indicated greater clonal expansion among HLA-associated TCR beta chains than among equally common other chains. In a later analysis, at a false discovery rate of 0.05, roughly 17,000 TCR beta sequences matched HLA alleles.

V dropped 4 bases and J dropped 0 bases, with 19 bases sitting between them. CDR3 size: 17 residues. Germline CDR1 reads SGHTS; CDR2 reads YDEGEE. The PCR had 60 Vbeta and 13 Jbeta primers. Sequencing was performed with immunoSEQ multiplex PCR; in TCRdb, only in-frame clones are kept and a portion is missing. This sample has 150,000 to 200,000 clones, with roughly 85% found just once. The donors gave bone marrow, and they were healthy. Donors showed nominal health when sampled, although they likely had unrecorded immune exposures. Sequenced input: PBMCs. This clonotype was sampled from a woman in her forties or fifties in good health and CMV-seronegative. The chain employs TRBV5-8 and TRBJ1-1; perhaps TRBD1 as D (6 bases). CDR3 DNA: TGTGCCAGCAGCGACAACGTGGGAGGGACACTGAACACTGAAGCTTTCTTT. Its translation is CASSDNVGGTLNTEAFF.